These T cell receptor beta chains were read from a single sample in a study of CXCR3-negative and CXCR3-positive naive CD8 T cells. Reprocessing the 5' RACE reads, TCRdb reports a single entry for every CDR3 protein and omits DNA. The specimen's table records 7,500 to 9,500 distinct CDR3 sequences. The specimen was naive CXCR3- CD8+ T cells from blood. The receptors shown here come from a human donor in good health. Some clones in this sample may be carry-over from other donors' samples. CDR3s include the opening cysteine and the closing phenylalanine or tryptophan. Only part of the rows carry a size: once, few, many, or a class if the clone is expanded.

J gene	CDR3 length	clone size	V gene	CDR3 protein
TRBJ2-3	14	medium-sized	TRBV13	CASTSGRAGDTQYF
TRBJ2-2	15	NA	TRBV20-1	CSGNPKGFYTGELFF
TRBJ1-1	14	medium-sized	TRBV2	CASSENWAGDEAFF
TRBJ1-2	13	NA	TRBV6-5	CASSPDRDYGYTF
TRBJ2-7	16	NA	TRBV3-1	CASSHAEEVLRYEQYF
TRBJ1-3	12	medium-sized	TRBV4-1	CASSQEGNTIYF
TRBJ2-3	12	NA	TRBV9	CASSVGADTQYF
TRBJ2-7	14	NA	TRBV29-1	CSVEDLGRGYEQYF
TRBJ2-1	13	medium-sized	TRBV4-1	CASSPSSGNEQFF
TRBJ2-7	14	NA	TRBV13	CASRVFRGPYEQYF
TRBJ1-5	15	NA	TRBV2	CASSAIELSNQPQHF
TRBJ2-5	15	NA	TRBV6-5	CASSPPPAGQETQYF
TRBJ1-1	14	medium-sized	TRBV7-8	CASSSEEGNTEAFF
TRBJ2-1	14	NA	TRBV29-1	CSVEVDRRSDEQFF
TRBJ2-3	13	NA	TRBV12-3/TRBV12-4	CASSWGSTDTQYF
TRBJ1-4	18	medium-sized	TRBV10-3	CAISESRDLGGTNEKLFF
TRBJ2-3	16	medium-sized	TRBV3-1	CASSQGGAGVQDTQYF
TRBJ2-2	19	medium-sized	TRBV6-2/TRBV6-3	CASSYSPLGLAENTGELFF
TRBJ1-1	11	NA	TRBV29-1	CSAPLDTEAFF
TRBJ2-1	16	NA	TRBV3-1	CASSPLAASRIDEQFF
TRBJ2-2	13	NA	TRBV29-1	CSVPQGNTGELFF
TRBJ2-7	12	medium-sized	TRBV29-1	CSVDSLDDEQYF